Listed here are 30 T cell receptor beta chains from one sample, sequenced in a study of blood T cell repertoires in COVID-19. Produced via immunoSEQ multiplex PCR; TCRdb's table is partial and in-frame only. The table has hundreds of thousands of clones, around 87% seen once. The source material was PBMCs or T cells enriched from blood (not recorded which). These receptors came from a man younger than 45 who had recovered from COVID-19.

The V gene is TRBV18, the J gene TRBJ1-1; the D is unclear. Germline loops: CDR1 KGHSH, CDR2 LQKENI. The CDR3 spans 15 residues. Trimming shortened V by 3 bases and J by 1 base, and 12 bases separated the two germline ends. The CDR3 region has the DNA TGTGCCAGCTCACCTCCCAGCAGACAGAACACTGAAGCTTTCTTT. This translates into CASSPPSRQNTEAFF. Using reference TRBV18 and TRBJ1-1 for the parts outside the CDR3, the full variable domain is NAGVMQNPRHLVRRRGQEARLRCSPMKGHSHVYWYRQLPEEGLKFMVYLQKENIIDESGMPKERFSAEFPKEGPSILRIQQVVRGDSAAYFCASSPPSRQNTEAFFGQGTRLTVV.

The chain employs TRBV28 and TRBJ1-2; D not certain. CDR1 and CDR2 (germline): MDHEN, SYDVKM. The CDR3 is 13 residues long. V was trimmed by 3 bases and J by 3 bases, leaving 8 bases between them. DNA for the CDR3: TGTGCCAGCAGTTTGTTTATCTACTATGGCTACACCTTC. Translation: CASSLFIYYGYTF.

The V gene is TRBV4-1, the J gene TRBJ2-5; no clear D. With 1 base removed from V and 2 bases from J, the gap between germline ends came to 8 bases. The CDR3 is made up of 14 amino acids. Germline-derived CDR1 and CDR2 are MGHRA and YSYEKL. The CDR3 DNA reads as TGCGCCAGCAGCCAAGCATCACAGCAAGAGACCCAGTACTTC. Its translation: CASSQASQQETQYF.

The gene calls are TRBV13 and TRBJ1-4; 7 bases map to TRBD1. This CDR3 spans 14 amino acids. Germline CDR1 and CDR2: PRHDT and FYEKMQ (reference sequence). Trimming cost V 2 bases and J 5 bases; bases outside gene matches: 2. In DNA, the CDR3 is TGTGCCAGCAGCTTAACACAGGGGAATGAAAAACTGTTTTTT. It specifies CASSLTQGNEKLFF.

This clone was recorded only once. V usage is TRBV19 and J usage is TRBJ2-1; 13 nucleotides agree with TRBD2. The CDR3 length is 15 residues. The germline V gene encodes CDR1 LNHDA and CDR2 SQIVND (reference sequence). Trimming removed 6 bases from V and 4 bases from J; junction bases left unmatched: 3. The CDR3 loop reads CASSKLAGGYNEQFF. The CDR3 nucleotides are TGTGCCAGTAGCAAACTAGCGGGAGGGTACAATGAGCAGTTCTTC.

This chain connects TRBV7-9 to TRBJ2-7, with TRBD2 matching 7 bases. Per the germline V gene, CDR1 is SEHNR and CDR2 is FQNEAQ (reference sequence). The length of the CDR3 is 15 residues. The V and J ends lost 5 bases and 7 bases, in that order; junction bases with no gene match: 14. This CDR3 reads CASSEGRRLAEEQYF. The CDR3 DNA is TGTGCCAGCAGCGAGGGACGGAGACTAGCCGAGGAGCAGTACTTC.

The J gene is TRBJ2-1, the V gene TRBV7-6; TRBD2 matches 10 bases. This CDR3 is built from 17 residues. V shed 5 bases and J 3 bases; nucleotides not matched to a gene: 10. Germline-derived CDR1 and CDR2 are SGHVS and FNYEAQ. CDR3 loop: CASSLSSGSWGYNEQFF. DNA of the CDR3: TGTGCCAGCAGCCTATCTAGCGGGAGTTGGGGCTACAATGAGCAGTTCTTC.

Points on this clone: Different DNA sequences within this sample yield the same CDR3. The J gene is TRBJ2-1, the V gene TRBV27, with D perhaps TRBD2 (6 bases). Between the trimmed V and J ends, which lost 2 bases and 6 bases, there was a span of 8 bases. Germline values: CDR1 MNHEY, CDR2 SMNVEV (reference sequence). CDR3 length: 13 residues. The CDR3 spells CASSLGGVNEQFF. The CDR3 bases are TGTGCCAGCAGTTTAGGAGGGGTCAATGAGCAGTTCTTC.

This chain's CDR3 is CASGSPTGMGVEQYF. CDR3 bases: TGTGCTAGTGGTTCTCCGACAGGGATGGGCGTCGAGCAGTACTTC. This sequence joins TRBV12-5 and TRBJ2-7; 7 bases map to TRBD1. CDR1 LGHNT and CDR2 FRNRAP come from the germline V gene. J gave up 6 bases and V 4 bases, and 12 bases lay outside the gene matches. This CDR3 comprises 15 residues.

This clone was detected only once. The chain combines TRBV10-3 with TRBJ2-7, with 11 nucleotides matching TRBD2. The V gene end was trimmed by 6 bases and the J gene end by 7 bases; junction bases not matched to a gene: 8. Germline-derived CDR1 and CDR2 are ENHRY and SYGVKD. There are 14 residues in the CDR3. As DNA, the CDR3 is TGTGCCATCAGAGAGCTAGCGGGAGGAGATGAGCAGTACTTC. Protein product: CAIRELAGGDEQYF.

This chain links TRBV24-1 with TRBJ1-1; 10 nucleotides match TRBD1. The CDR3 length is 15 residues. Germline V lookup: CDR1 KGHDR, CDR2 SFDVKD. The trim removed 9 bases at V and 4 bases at J, leaving 10 bases unmatched. Written as DNA, the CDR3 is TGTGCCACCCGAGTAGGGACAGGGGTTTTCACTGAAGCTTTCTTT. The encoded protein is CATRVGTGVFTEAFF.

The V and J genes are TRBV12-3 or TRBV12-4 and TRBJ1-1, with a tentative D call TRBD1 (5 bases). V was trimmed by 6 bases and J by 5 bases, leaving 13 bases between them. This CDR3 region has 13 residues. CDR3 coding DNA: TGTGCCAGCAGCCGCCGGGGGGAGACTGAAGCTTTCTTT. Amino acid sequence: CASSRRGETEAFF.

The chain joins TRBV7-2 to TRBJ1-1; weak D call: TRBD1 (6 bases). V was cut by 0 bases and J by 4 bases, with 12 bases left in between. The CDR3 loop spans 15 amino acids. Germline-derived CDR1 and CDR2 are SGHTA and FQGNSA. CDR3 nucleotide sequence: TGTGCCAGCAGCTTAGCGTGGGGGCTAAGCACTGAAGCTTTCTTT. This translates into CASSLAWGLSTEAFF. The full variable domain, in which reference TRBV7-2 and TRBJ1-1 provide the parts outside the CDR3, is GAGVSQSPSNKVTEKGKDVELRCDPISGHTALYWYRQSLGQGLEFLIYFQGNSAPDKSGLPSDRFSAERTGGSVSTLTIQRTQQEDSAVYLCASSLAWGLSTEAFFGQGTRLTVV.

As to this clone: The sample has other DNA sequences that encode this CDR3 too. The gene calls are TRBV30 and TRBJ1-1, with 8 bases that match TRBD1. V lost 2 bases, J lost 3 bases, and 2 bases stayed unmatched. The CDR3 sequence is 13 residues long. Per the germline V gene, CDR1 is GTSNPN and CDR2 is SVGIG (reference sequence). For the CDR3, the DNA is TGTGCCTGGAGTTCGACAGGGGACACTGAAGCTTTCTTT. Residues: CAWSSTGDTEAFF. Full variable domain (remainder filled in from reference TRBV30 and TRBJ1-1): SQTIHQWPATLVQPVGSPLSLECTVEGTSNPNLYWYRQAAGRGLQLLFYSVGIGQISSEVPQNLSASRPQDRQFILSSKKLLLSDSGFYLCAWSSTGDTEAFFGQGTRLTVV.

The chain carries TRBV10-3 and TRBJ2-2, with D unclear. The CDR3 has 13 residues. Germline loops: CDR1 ENHRY, CDR2 SYGVKD. Trimming stripped 11 bases from V and 3 bases from J, with 13 bases between. The CDR3 region has the DNA TGTGCCTCCGCCCCGGCGGACACCGGGGAGCTGTTTTTT. This sequence encodes CASAPADTGELFF.

The chain recombines TRBV5-1 with TRBJ2-7; 9 bases map to TRBD1. The CDR3 contains 17 residues. Trimming took 2 bases from V and 2 from J; bases not matched to a gene: 11. Looked up from germline, CDR1 is SGHRS and CDR2 is YFSETQ. This chain's CDR3 is CASSFNPVGTGTYEQYF. The CDR3 DNA reads TGCGCCAGCAGCTTTAACCCAGTTGGGACAGGGACCTACGAGCAGTACTTC.

The rearrangement uses TRBV5-1 and TRBJ2-4, with TRBD2 as a possible D gene (5 bases). V lost 1 base, J lost 6 bases, and 5 bases lay in between. This CDR3 has 12 residues. The germline V gene encodes CDR1 SGHRS and CDR2 YFSETQ. The CDR3 nucleotides read TGCGCCAGCAGCTTGAGCGGAAACATTCAGTACTTC. Its protein product is CASSLSGNIQYF.

This clone was observed a single time. The V gene is TRBV6-5, the J gene TRBJ2-5; 8 nucleotides line up with TRBD2. The V gene end was trimmed by 5 bases and the J gene end by 5 bases; junction bases not matched to a gene: 10. CDR1 is MNHEY and CDR2 is SVGAGI in the germline V gene. CDR3 length: 15 residues. CDR3 DNA sequence: TGTGCCAGCAGTCCCCAGGGGCTAGCGGGTGAGACCCAGTACTTC. It translates to CASSPQGLAGETQYF.

The gene calls are TRBV30 and TRBJ2-3, with a possible D match to TRBD2 (5 bases). Germline values: CDR1 GTSNPN, CDR2 SVGIG (reference sequence). The CDR3 spans 15 residues. V shed 4 bases and J shed 0 bases, with 14 bases lying between them. The CDR3 DNA follows: TGTGCCTGGACCGAGGGCACTCCGAGCACAGATACGCAGTATTTT. Amino acid sequence: CAWTEGTPSTDTQYF.

V gene TRBV14 combines with J gene TRBJ2-7; 8 bases line up with TRBD2. CDR3 length: 14 amino acids. CDR1 SGHDN and CDR2 FVKESK come from the germline V gene. The V and J ends lost 5 bases and 7 bases, in that order; junction bases with no gene match: 10. CDR3 residues: CASSLEAGVWEQYF. Here the CDR3 DNA reads TGTGCCAGCAGCTTGGAAGCGGGAGTATGGGAGCAGTACTTC.

The chain recombines TRBV28 with TRBJ2-7, with 12 bases lining up with TRBD2. With V trimmed by 6 bases and J by 4 bases, 7 bases remained unmatched. Germline V gene sequence: CDR1 MDHEN, CDR2 SYDVKM. This CDR3 spans 15 amino acids. The CDR3 spells CASSPTSGRKYEQYF. CDR3 sequence (DNA): TGTGCCAGCAGCCCCACTAGCGGGAGGAAGTACGAGCAGTACTTC.

The J gene is TRBJ1-6, the V gene TRBV12-3 or TRBV12-4, with unresolved D. V was pared by 5 bases and J by 11 bases, with 13 bases between. The length of the CDR3 is 13 residues. CDR3 DNA: TGTGCCAGCAGTCTATACTTATATCCACCCCTCCACTTT. Translation gives CASSLYLYPPLHF.

The chain couples TRBV14 to TRBJ1-2, with D unresolved. This CDR3 comprises 13 residues. Trimming left V 0 bases short and J 8 bases short, with 10 bases between. From germline, CDR1 is SGHDN and CDR2 FVKESK. This chain's CDR3 is CASSQDLTKGYTF. CDR3 coding DNA: TGTGCCAGCAGCCAAGATCTAACCAAGGGCTACACCTTC.

V is TRBV28 and J is TRBJ1-5; D possibly corresponds to TRBD1 (6 bases). The CDR3 length is 16 residues. V was shortened by 3 bases and J by 3 bases, with 15 bases between the two germline ends. CDR1 is MDHEN, CDR2 SYDVKM, per germline. The CDR3, as DNA: TGTGCCAGCAGTTTTCTGACAGGACAAACCAATCAGCCCCAGCATTTT. Translation: CASSFLTGQTNQPQHF.

The rearrangement uses TRBV18 and TRBJ2-7, with 13 bases matching TRBD2. V lost 3 bases to trimming and J lost 0 bases; unmatched junction nucleotides: 5. CDR1 KGHSH and CDR2 LQKENI come from the germline V gene. CDR3 length: 17 amino acids. This chain's CDR3 is CASSPGTSGRGSYEQYF. CDR3 coding DNA: TGTGCCAGCTCACCGGGAACTAGCGGGAGGGGCTCCTACGAGCAGTACTTC.

The chain combines TRBV23-1 with TRBJ2-7, with 10 nucleotides matching TRBD2. TRBV23-1 is an ORF for which the function is uncertain. The CDR3 extends over 14 amino acids. With V trimmed by 3 bases and J by 11 bases, 10 bases remained unmatched. The CDR3 spells CASSHTGLASVKYF. CDR3 DNA: TGCGCCAGCAGTCATACGGGACTAGCGAGCGTGAAGTACTTC.

The rearrangement joins TRBV6-5 to TRBJ1-3, with D possibly being TRBD1 (5 bases). This CDR3 has 15 residues. Trimming left V 6 bases short and J 0 bases short, with 12 bases between. Germline V lookup: CDR1 MNHEY, CDR2 SVGAGI. CDR3 nucleotide sequence: TGTGCCAGCAGGGCTCAGGGCCTCTCTGGAAACACCATATATTTT. Encoded protein: CASRAQGLSGNTIYF.

This rearrangement joins TRBV4-1 to TRBJ1-2; TRBD1 matches at 7 bases. The germline CDR1 and CDR2 sequences are MGHRA and YSYEKL. V shed 4 bases and J 7 bases; nucleotides not matched to a gene: 6. The CDR3 sequence is 13 residues long. The CDR3 sequence is CASSPGQVGGYTF. In nucleotides, the CDR3 is TGCGCCAGCAGCCCCGGACAGGTGGGTGGCTACACCTTC.

The V and J genes are TRBV28 and TRBJ1-2, with 7 nucleotides matching TRBD1. Germline lookup yields CDR1 MDHEN and CDR2 SYDVKM. The junction had 9 bases not matched to a gene; V was cut back by 2 bases and J by 6 bases. The CDR3 is 15 amino acids. The chain's CDR3 is CASSLQTGRGNGYTF. CDR3 nucleotide sequence: TGTGCCAGCAGTTTACAGACGGGCAGGGGGAATGGCTACACCTTC.

This clone showed up just a few times. This chain joins TRBV5-1 and TRBJ1-2, with D perhaps matching TRBD1 (6 bases). V was pared by 5 bases and J by 2 bases, with 7 bases between. Looked up from germline, CDR1 is SGHRS and CDR2 is YFSETQ. The CDR3 spans 12 residues. The CDR3, as DNA: TGCGCCAGCAGAGGGGGAAACTATGGCTACACCTTC. This sequence encodes CASRGGNYGYTF.